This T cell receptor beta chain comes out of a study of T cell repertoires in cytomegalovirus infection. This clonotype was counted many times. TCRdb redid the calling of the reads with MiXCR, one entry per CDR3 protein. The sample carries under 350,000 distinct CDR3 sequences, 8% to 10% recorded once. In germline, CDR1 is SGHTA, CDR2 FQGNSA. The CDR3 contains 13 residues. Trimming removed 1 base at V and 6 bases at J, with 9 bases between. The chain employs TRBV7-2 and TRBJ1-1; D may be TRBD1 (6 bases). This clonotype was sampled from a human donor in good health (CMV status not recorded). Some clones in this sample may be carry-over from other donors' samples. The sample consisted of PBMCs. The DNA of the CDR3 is TGTGCCAGCAGCTTAGGGGGGGCTCCTGAAGCTTTCTTT. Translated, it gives CASSLGGAPEAFF.